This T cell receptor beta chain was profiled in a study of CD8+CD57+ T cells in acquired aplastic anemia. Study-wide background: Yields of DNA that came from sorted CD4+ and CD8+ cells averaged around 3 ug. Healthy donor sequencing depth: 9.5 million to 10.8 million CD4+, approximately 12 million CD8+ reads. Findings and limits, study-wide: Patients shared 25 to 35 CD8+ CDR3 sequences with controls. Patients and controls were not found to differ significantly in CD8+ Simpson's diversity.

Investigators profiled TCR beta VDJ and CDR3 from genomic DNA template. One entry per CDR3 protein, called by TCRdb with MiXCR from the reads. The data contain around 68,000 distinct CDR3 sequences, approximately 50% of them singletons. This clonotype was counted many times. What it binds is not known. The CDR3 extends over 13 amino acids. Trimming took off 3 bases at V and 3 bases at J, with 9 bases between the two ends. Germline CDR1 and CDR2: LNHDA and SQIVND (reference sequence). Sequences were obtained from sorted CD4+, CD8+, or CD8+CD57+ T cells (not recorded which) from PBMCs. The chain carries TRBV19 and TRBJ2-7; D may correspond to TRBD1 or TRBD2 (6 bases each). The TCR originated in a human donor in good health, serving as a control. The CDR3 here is CASSIGGHYEQYF. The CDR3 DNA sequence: TGTGCCAGTAGTATCGGGGGACACTACGAGCAGTACTTC. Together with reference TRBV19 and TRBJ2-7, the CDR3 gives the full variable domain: DGGITQSPKYLFRKEGQNVTLSCEQNLNHDAMYWYRQDPGQGLRLIYYSQIVNDFQKGDIAEGYSVSREKKESFPLTVTSAQKNPTAFYLCASSIGGHYEQYFGPGTRLTVT.